This T cell receptor (beta chain) was retrieved from a study of monozygotic twins with cystic fibrosis. Study information: Approximately 3 micrograms of fragmented DNA underwent around 14 PCR cycles for library preparation. Overall study findings and caveats: Clonality was generally low (median roughly 0.01), higher in the most severe patients. Monozygotic CF twin pairs shared significantly more nucleotide-identical clonotypes than unrelated CF individuals did. V usage most resembled the co-twin in 13 of 16 pairs.

Of note for this clone: The antigen is unknown.

There are 14 residues in the CDR3. With 1 base removed from V and 3 bases from J, the gap between germline ends came to 10 bases. Germline CDR1 and CDR2: MGHRA and YSYEKL. TCRdb keeps only in-frame clones here, not all; method: immunoSEQ multiplex PCR. The sample lists 30,000 to 45,000 clones, 84% occurring once. The origin of this receptor is a girl aged 2-10 years with cystic fibrosis. The chain has TRBV4-1 and TRBJ2-7; no reliable D call. The material sequenced was blood. The CDR3: CASSQAPHHYEQYF. In DNA form, the CDR3 reads TGCGCCAGCAGCCAAGCGCCCCACCACTACGAGCAGTACTTC.